What follows are 32 T cell receptor beta chains derived from one specimen sequenced in a study of STAT5B mutations in CD4+ large granular lymphocyte leukemia. Method: immunoSEQ multiplex PCR; TCRdb's copy keeps in-frame clones and lacks some. The repertoire has roughly 32,000 clones, around 82% of them found once; the top ten carry roughly 2%. The material sequenced was CD4+ T cells from blood buffy coats. Source of these receptors: a human donor in good health.

This chain uses TRBV7-2 with TRBJ2-1, with TRBD2 matching over 7 bases. Germline CDR1 reads SGHTA; CDR2 reads FQGNSA. J was trimmed by 9 bases and V by 5 bases; bases with no gene match: 7. CDR3 length equals 13 residues. The CDR3 here is CASSRTRETEQFF. CDR3 sequence (DNA): TGTGCCAGCAGCCGAACGCGGGAGACTGAGCAGTTCTTC.

In its sample, this clone was seen once. The rearrangement joins TRBV30 to TRBJ2-1; tentatively, D is TRBD2 (5 bases). The CDR3 consists of 15 residues. Trimming pared 0 bases from V and 2 bases from J, leaving 11 bases between. Germline values: CDR1 GTSNPN, CDR2 SVGIG (reference sequence). CDR3 residues: CAWSVRDSPYNEQFF. The CDR3 coding sequence is TGTGCCTGGAGTGTACGGGATTCCCCCTACAATGAGCAGTTCTTC.

This chain joins TRBV19 and TRBJ2-5; D uncertain. The V and J ends lost 5 bases and 3 bases respectively, with 10 bases between them. The germline CDR1 and CDR2 sequences are LNHDA and SQIVND (reference sequence). The CDR3 loop spans 13 amino acids. CDR3 coding DNA: TGTGCCAGTAGTTTCCCGGGTAAAGAGACCCAGTACTTC. It specifies CASSFPGKETQYF. Full variable domain (rest looked up from reference TRBV19 and TRBJ2-5): DGGITQSPKYLFRKEGQNVTLSCEQNLNHDAMYWYRQDPGQGLRLIYYSQIVNDFQKGDIAEGYSVSREKKESFPLTVTSAQKNPTAFYLCASSFPGKETQYFGPGTRLLVL.

The chain links TRBV11-3 to TRBJ2-7; 8 bases align to TRBD1. Germline-derived CDR1 and CDR2 are SGHNT and YENEEA. Trimming took 6 bases from V and 7 from J; bases not matched to a gene: 8. The CDR3 is 13 amino acids. DNA for the CDR3: TGTGCCAGCAGTCGACAGGGGTTTGGAGAGCAGTACTTC. Translation gives CASSRQGFGEQYF.

The V gene is TRBV18, the J gene TRBJ2-1; D gene unclear. CDR3 length: 13 residues. Germline CDR1 KGHSH, CDR2 LQKENI. V lost 6 bases, J lost 10 bases, and 16 bases lay in between. Here the CDR3 reads CASSSQKPGEQFF. Written as DNA, the CDR3 is TGTGCCAGCTCCTCACAAAAGCCAGGCGAGCAGTTCTTC.

The V call is TRBV4-1, the J call TRBJ1-2; D is unresolved. CDR3 length: 17 amino acids. Trimming left V 1 base short and J 3 bases short, with 18 bases between. Germline-derived CDR1 and CDR2 are MGHRA and YSYEKL. Here the CDR3 reads CASSQGFKGGLDYGYTF. The CDR3 coding sequence is TGCGCCAGCAGCCAAGGTTTTAAAGGAGGGTTGGACTATGGCTACACCTTC.

J is TRBJ1-2 and V is TRBV28; 8 bases align to TRBD1. The CDR3 runs 15 residues. The V and J ends lost 5 bases and 8 bases, in that order; junction bases with no gene match: 13. Germline assignment: CDR1 MDHEN and CDR2 SYDVKM. Here the CDR3 DNA reads TGTGCCAGCAGTGGGGCGGGGACAGGAAGCGAAGGCTACACCTTC. As protein: CASSGAGTGSEGYTF.

This clone was counted only a few times. The J gene is TRBJ1-2, the V gene TRBV7-8, with D perhaps matching TRBD1 (5 bases). There are 17 residues in the CDR3. The germline V gene has CDR1 SGHVS and CDR2 FQNEAQ. V dropped 0 bases and J dropped 0 bases, with 14 bases sitting between them. The CDR3 sequence: CASSLAPSTVSNYGYTF. CDR3 coding DNA: TGTGCCAGCAGCTTAGCCCCATCGACAGTTTCTAACTATGGCTACACCTTC.

This sequence joins TRBV6-5 and TRBJ1-1, with TRBD1 as a possible D gene (6 bases). V was pared by 6 bases and J by 7 bases, with 12 bases between. The CDR3 extends over 12 amino acids. Germline CDR1 and CDR2: MNHEY and SVGAGI. The CDR3 sequence: CASRRVGGEAFF. As DNA, the CDR3 is TGTGCCAGCAGGAGAGTAGGGGGTGAAGCTTTCTTT.

Notes on this clone: This sample also contains other DNA sequences that code for the same CDR3. V usage is TRBV6-6 and J usage is TRBJ2-7, with D possibly TRBD1 on 5 matching bases. Germline CDR1 reads MNHNY; CDR2 reads SVGAGI (reference sequence). The CDR3 is 12 amino acids. V was clipped by 2 bases and J by 3 bases, with 5 bases between them. In DNA form, the CDR3 reads TGTGCCAGCAGTTACCAGGGCTACGAGCAGTACTTC. It yields the protein CASSYQGYEQYF.

This clone was detected only a few times. V usage is TRBV7-9 and J usage is TRBJ2-7, with D unclear. V lost 2 bases, J lost 0 bases, and 5 bases lay in between. Germline-derived CDR1 and CDR2 are SEHNR and FQNEAQ (reference sequence). The CDR3 extends over 13 amino acids. DNA for the CDR3: TGTGCCAGCAGCTTACAGGTCTCCTACGAGCAGTACTTC. As protein: CASSLQVSYEQYF.

The chain uses TRBV5-6 and TRBJ1-5, with 8 bases matching TRBD1. Germline V gene sequence: CDR1 SGHDT, CDR2 YYEEEE. This CDR3 region has 14 residues. V trimming: 2 bases; J trimming: 7 bases; junction bases outside the gene matches: 5. DNA for the CDR3: TGTGCCAGCAGCTTACAGGGGGTCGCGCAGCCCCAGCATTTT. Its protein is CASSLQGVAQPQHF.

The V and J genes are TRBV15 and TRBJ1-2; possibly TRBD1 for D (5 bases). V lost 0 bases and J 8 bases, leaving 13 bases between the germline ends. This CDR3 spans 14 amino acids. Germline values: CDR1 LNHNV, CDR2 YYDKDF (reference sequence). The CDR3 loop reads CATSRDSAGSGYTF. CDR3 DNA: TGTGCCACCAGCAGAGATTCGGCAGGGAGCGGCTACACCTTC.

The chain has TRBV9 and TRBJ2-2; D possibly corresponds to TRBD1 (7 bases). With 5 bases removed from V and 6 bases from J, the gap between germline ends came to 17 bases. The CDR3 length is 15 residues. CDR1 and CDR2 (germline): SGDLS, YYNGEE. This CDR3 reads CASSAFPRGAGELFF. The DNA for the CDR3 is TGTGCCAGCAGTGCTTTTCCCAGGGGGGCCGGGGAGCTGTTTTTT.

V gene TRBV25-1 combines with J gene TRBJ2-1; 10 nucleotides line up with TRBD1. Trimming at V came to 4 bases and at J to 7 bases, leaving 4 bases not matched to a gene. The CDR3 sequence is 14 residues long. The V gene's germline CDR1 is MGHDK and CDR2 SYGVNS. CDR3 in DNA: TGTGCCAGCAGTGCCGGGACAGGGGTAAATGAGCAGTTCTTC. Translating it yields CASSAGTGVNEQFF.

This clone turned up a few times. The chain recombines TRBV18 with TRBJ1-2; 11 nucleotides agree with TRBD1. J lost 6 bases, V lost 3 bases, and 0 bases had no gene match. This CDR3 contains 13 residues. Germline CDR1 reads KGHSH; CDR2 reads LQKENI. For the CDR3, the DNA is TGTGCCAGCTCACCGGGACAGGGGGATGGCTACACCTTC. Protein product: CASSPGQGDGYTF.

CDR3 DNA sequence: TGTGCCAGCAGTTCACAGGAGGGGTTCGGGTACGAGCAGTACTTC. This sequence encodes CASSSQEGFGYEQYF. This chain connects TRBV27 to TRBJ2-7, with D perhaps matching TRBD2 (6 bases). The CDR3 totals 15 residues. Germline CDR1 MNHEY, CDR2 SMNVEV (reference sequence). V was cut by 4 bases and J by 4 bases, with 17 bases left in between.

The chain joins TRBV7-9 to TRBJ2-1, with TRBD2 identical over 7 bases. CDR3 length equals 16 residues. The germline V gene has CDR1 SEHNR and CDR2 FQNEAQ (reference sequence). V trimming: 4 bases; J trimming: 10 bases; junction bases outside the gene matches: 16. The CDR3 DNA is TGTGCCAGCAGCTCTAGCGGCGGTGGGGCCGATCGGGAGCAGTTCTTC. It is translated as CASSSSGGGADREQFF.

The chain couples TRBV7-9 to TRBJ1-5; TRBD1 might be the D (5 bases). Germline V gene sequence: CDR1 SEHNR, CDR2 FQNEAQ (reference sequence). Trimming removed 2 bases at V and 3 bases at J, with 11 bases between. The CDR3 covers 15 residues. The CDR3, as DNA: TGTGCCAGCAGCTTAACAGGCAGCATCAATCAGCCCCAGCATTTT. Amino acids: CASSLTGSINQPQHF.

This clone turned up a few times. This chain connects TRBV5-1 to TRBJ1-2; weak D call: TRBD1 (6 bases). Trimming removed 4 bases at V and 6 bases at J, with 16 bases between. Germline V lookup: CDR1 SGHRS, CDR2 YFSETQ. The CDR3 totals 14 residues. The CDR3 DNA is TGCGCCAGCAGCCCAGGGGAACTGGTCGATGGCTACACCTTC. This gives the protein CASSPGELVDGYTF.

The table lists this clone with a count of one. The chain has TRBV5-1 and TRBJ2-3; D remains ambiguous. Trimming pared 3 bases from V and 1 base from J, leaving 9 bases between. This CDR3 spans 14 amino acids. Germline V gene lookup returns CDR1 SGHRS and CDR2 YFSETQ. This CDR3 is CASSSDRGTDTQYF. The CDR3 bases are TGCGCCAGCAGCTCCGACCGGGGCACAGATACGCAGTATTTT.

The V and J genes are TRBV18 and TRBJ1-6; D gene ambiguous. Trimming stripped 0 bases from V and 5 bases from J, with 11 bases between. Germline lookup yields CDR1 KGHSH and CDR2 LQKENI. CDR3 length: 16 residues. The CDR3 nucleotides read TGTGCCAGCTCACCACCAACCGGGTCCCATAATTCACCCCTCCACTTT. Translating it yields CASSPPTGSHNSPLHF.

This clone was counted a single time. V and J are TRBV5-4 and TRBJ1-3, with TRBD1 as a possible D gene (5 bases). V lost 4 bases to trimming and J lost 0 bases, with 17 bases between them. This CDR3 region has 17 residues. Germline CDR1 is SGHNT and CDR2 is YYREEE (reference sequence). In DNA, the CDR3 is TGTGCCAGCAGCAATCCTGCGGGGGGGAACTCTGGAAACACCATATATTTT. As protein: CASSNPAGGNSGNTIYF. Filled out from reference TRBV5-4 and TRBJ1-3, the complete variable domain reads ETGVTQSPTHLIKTRGQQVTLRCSSQSGHNTVSWYQQALGQGPQFIFQYYREEENGRGNFPPRFSGLQFPNYSSELNVNALELDDSALYLCASSNPAGGNSGNTIYFGEGSWLTVV.

This clone has only a few counts. The chain links TRBV11-2 to TRBJ2-3; TRBD2 aligns across 14 bases. J lost 0 bases, V lost 6 bases, and 5 bases had no gene match. The CDR3 has 17 residues. Germline V gives CDR1 SGHAT, CDR2 FQNNGV. CDR3 nucleotide sequence: TGTGCCAGCAGGAAGGGACTAGCGGGAGTTAGCACAGATACGCAGTATTTT. It translates to CASRKGLAGVSTDTQYF.

The chain is built from TRBV9 and TRBJ2-1; the D is unclear. In germline, CDR1 is SGDLS, CDR2 YYNGEE. The CDR3 is 15 residues long. Between the trimmed V and J ends, which lost 4 bases and 8 bases, there was a span of 19 bases. The DNA of the CDR3 is TGTGCCAGCAGCTCAAAAAGCAGCCACGGCGATGAGCAGTTCTTC. It translates to CASSSKSSHGDEQFF.

About this clone: Compared with germline, one end of the junction differs, possibly owing to a read error. The V call is TRBV7-7, the J call TRBJ2-3, with 10 bases fitting TRBD1. Germline CDR1 reads SSHAT; CDR2 reads FNYEAQ (reference sequence). The CDR3 covers 15 residues. The CDR3 loop is CASSLGTGAADTQYF. The DNA for the CDR3 is TGTGCTAGCAGCTTGGGGACAGGGGCCGCGGATACGCAGTATTTT.

The chain recombines TRBV5-1 with TRBJ2-1, with 12 bases fitting TRBD2. The CDR3 length is 15 residues. Per the germline V gene, CDR1 is SGHRS and CDR2 is YFSETQ. The trim removed 3 bases at V and 8 bases at J, leaving 6 bases unmatched. The CDR3 DNA reads TGCGCCAGCAGCTCGAGGCCTAGCGGGGGGGATGAGCAGTTCTTC. Its translation is CASSSRPSGGDEQFF.

The CDR3 reads CASSPLTRGPGNTIYF. CDR3 in DNA: TGTGCCAGCTCACCACTCACGCGGGGTCCTGGAAACACCATATATTTT. This rearrangement joins TRBV18 to TRBJ1-3; D uncertain. Germline values: CDR1 KGHSH, CDR2 LQKENI. The germline V and J ends were trimmed by 1 base and 2 bases, with 12 bases remaining between them. The CDR3 consists of 16 residues.

The V call is TRBV2, the J call TRBJ2-5; D may be TRBD1 (7 bases). Germline CDR1 is SNHLY and CDR2 is FYNNEI. V shed 5 bases and J shed 6 bases, with 19 bases lying between them. The CDR3 runs to 15 residues. The CDR3 sequence is CASSNTRGQLQTQYF. For the CDR3, the DNA is TGTGCCAGCAGTAACACGCGGGGACAGCTACAGACCCAGTACTTC. The whole variable domain, filled in from reference TRBV2 and TRBJ2-5, reads EPEVTQTPSHQVTQMGQEVILRCVPISNHLYFYWYRQILGQKVEFLVSFYNNEISEKSEIFDDQFSVERPDGSNFTLKIRSTKLEDSAMYFCASSNTRGQLQTQYFGPGTRLLVL.

The V and J genes are TRBV2 and TRBJ2-2; tentatively, D is TRBD1 (5 bases). The V end was cut by 6 bases, the J end by 1 base, with 9 bases between. The germline V gene encodes CDR1 SNHLY and CDR2 FYNNEI. The CDR3 consists of 14 residues. This CDR3 reads CASSFDRNTGELFF. The CDR3, as DNA: TGTGCCAGCAGCTTCGACAGGAACACCGGGGAGCTGTTTTTT.

The chain combines TRBV5-5 with TRBJ1-4; D not resolved. Trimming took off 2 bases at V and 3 bases at J, with 14 bases between the two ends. The length of the CDR3 is 16 residues. Germline loops: CDR1 SGHKS, CDR2 YYEKEE (reference sequence). The DNA for the CDR3 is TGTGCCAGCAGCTTAGGCCAAGGCTCAGCTAATGAAAAACTGTTTTTT. This codes for CASSLGQGSANEKLFF.

This clone was counted between two and nine times. The J gene is TRBJ1-2, the V gene TRBV30, with D possibly being TRBD1 (5 bases). From germline, CDR1 is GTSNPN and CDR2 SVGIG (reference sequence). The ends were cut back, 8 bases at V and 5 bases at J, with 15 bases in the middle. The CDR3 length is 12 residues. Here the CDR3 DNA reads TGTGCCGGTACCGGGACCGGTTATGGCTACACCTTC. This encodes CAGTGTGYGYTF.